These 26 T cell receptor beta chains came from one sample sequenced in a study of patients and donors after allogeneic stem cell transplantation. TCRdb itself ran the RT-PCR reads through MiXCR, one entry per CDR3 protein. The sample yields a few hundred thousand distinct CDR3 sequences, 35% to 45% seen once. The sequenced material came from blood, either unsorted or a sorted T cell fraction (not recorded which). These receptors were taken from a human donor who was either an allogeneic HSCT recipient or a stem cell or donor lymphocyte infusion donor (not recorded which). It is not recorded whose cells these are; they may come from a transplant donor.

In this sample, this clonotype turned up a few times. The V and J genes are TRBV12-3 or TRBV12-4 and TRBJ1-2; D is ambiguous. The CDR3 has 15 amino acids. Trimming stripped 3 bases from V and 0 bases from J, with 11 bases between. This CDR3 reads CASSLTPGANYGYTF. The CDR3 bases are TGTGCCAGCAGTTTGACCCCCGGGGCTAACTATGGCTACACCTTC.

The chain couples TRBV20-1 to TRBJ2-2; D perhaps matches TRBD2 (5 bases). The CDR3 contains 12 residues. Trimming pared 8 bases from V and 6 bases from J, leaving 13 bases between. CDR1 is DFQATT, CDR2 SNEGSKA, per germline (reference sequence). CDR3 in DNA: TGCAGTCGTGCCGGGGTGGCCGGGGAGCTGTTTTTT. Its translation: CSRAGVAGELFF.

This clonotype was counted at least ten times. J is TRBJ1-6 and V is TRBV20-1, with unresolved D. The ends were cut back, 3 bases at V and 5 bases at J, with 17 bases in the middle. There are 16 residues in the CDR3. Germline loops: CDR1 DFQATT, CDR2 SNEGSKA (reference sequence). This CDR3 is CSASGAVTAHNSPLHF. The CDR3 DNA is TGCAGTGCTAGTGGAGCGGTAACAGCCCATAATTCACCCCTCCACTTT.

This sequence joins TRBV10-3 and TRBJ2-5, with 7 positions matching TRBD1. This CDR3 has 14 residues. Germline trimming cut 4 bases from V and 2 bases from J; bases unmatched to any gene: 4. CDR1 and CDR2 (germline): ENHRY, SYGVKD. In DNA, the CDR3 is TGTGCCATCAGTGCGACAGGGCCTCAAGAGACCCAGTACTTC. The encoded protein is CAISATGPQETQYF.

The chain uses TRBV6-1 and TRBJ1-2, with D possibly matching TRBD1 (6 bases). Trimming left V 0 bases short and J 4 bases short, with 9 bases between. Germline lookup yields CDR1 MNHNS and CDR2 SASEGT. The CDR3 is 14 residues long. In nucleotides, the CDR3 is TGTGCCAGCAGTGAAGCAGGGGGTTCCTATGGCTACACCTTC. Amino acid sequence: CASSEAGGSYGYTF.

V and J are TRBV20-1 and TRBJ1-5; D is ambiguous. Germline values: CDR1 DFQATT, CDR2 SNEGSKA (reference sequence). V gave up 3 bases and J gave up 0 bases, with 3 bases separating them. The CDR3 is 12 residues long. CDR3: CSASHSNQPQHF. The CDR3 DNA reads as TGCAGTGCTAGCCATAGCAATCAGCCCCAGCATTTT.

The sample holds a few counts of this clonotype. This rearrangement joins TRBV28 to TRBJ1-1, with 7 bases identical to TRBD1. J lost 1 base, V lost 5 bases, and 7 bases had no gene match. The germline gives CDR1 MDHEN, CDR2 SYDVKM. The CDR3 extends over 15 amino acids. The CDR3: CASSPWDRQNTEAFF. As DNA, the CDR3 is TGTGCCAGCAGTCCGTGGGACAGACAGAACACTGAAGCTTTCTTT.

The chain joins TRBV6-2 or TRBV6-3 to TRBJ2-1; TRBD2 is a possible D gene (6 bases). Trimming stripped 5 bases from V and 11 bases from J, with 19 bases between. The length of the CDR3 is 14 residues. Per germline, CDR1 MNHEY and CDR2 SVGEGT. CDR3 protein: CASSRLEGGRKQFF. The CDR3 DNA is TGTGCCAGCAGTAGATTAGAAGGAGGGAGAAAGCAGTTCTTC.

This sequence joins TRBV5-1 and TRBJ1-2; D is uncertain. Germline V CDR1 and CDR2: SGHRS, YFSETQ. The germline V and J ends were trimmed by 1 base and 3 bases, with 10 bases remaining between them. This CDR3 is 14 amino acids long. CDR3 sequence: CASSLPPPDYGYTF. CDR3 in DNA: TGCGCCAGCAGCTTGCCCCCGCCGGACTATGGCTACACCTTC.

The V and J genes are TRBV5-1 and TRBJ1-1, with TRBD1 identical over 7 bases. V was clipped by 2 bases and J by 3 bases; unmatched bases: 7. Germline values: CDR1 SGHRS, CDR2 YFSETQ. The CDR3 totals 15 residues. The CDR3 nucleotides read TGCGCCAGCAGCTTCCCCGACAGGGAGGACACTGAAGCTTTCTTT. Protein: CASSFPDREDTEAFF.

V usage is TRBV5-1 and J usage is TRBJ2-1, with D tentatively TRBD2 (6 bases). Trimming took off 4 bases at V and 0 bases at J, with 14 bases between the two ends. CDR3 size: 16 residues. The germline gives CDR1 SGHRS, CDR2 YFSETQ. CDR3 residues: CASSPGLTNSYNEQFF. Here the CDR3 DNA reads TGCGCCAGCAGCCCAGGACTAACCAACTCCTACAATGAGCAGTTCTTC.

V is TRBV5-1 and J is TRBJ1-2; D remains unclear. Trimming took 0 bases from V and 6 from J, leaving 9 bases between them. Germline CDR1 reads SGHRS; CDR2 reads YFSETQ. This CDR3 region has 13 residues. Here the CDR3 DNA reads TGCGCCAGCAGCTTGGCGGACGGACATGGCTACACCTTC. Amino acid sequence: CASSLADGHGYTF.

This clonotype showed up just a few times. The chain links TRBV30 to TRBJ2-1; no clear D gene. Trimming shortened V by 0 bases and J by 3 bases, and 6 bases separated the two germline ends. This CDR3 is 13 amino acids long. Germline V CDR1 and CDR2: GTSNPN, SVGIG (reference sequence). DNA for the CDR3: TGTGCCTGGAGTGTGCGAATCTACAATGAGCAGTTCTTC. It encodes CAWSVRIYNEQFF.

The gene calls are TRBV28 and TRBJ1-3; no definite D call. V was cut by 7 bases and J by 0 bases, with 16 bases left in between. The CDR3 consists of 16 residues. Germline-derived CDR1 and CDR2 are MDHEN and SYDVKM. The CDR3 DNA sequence: TGTGCCAGCAAAGAAGGGAACTCCCTCTCTGGAAACACCATATATTTT. The encoded protein is CASKEGNSLSGNTIYF. The complete variable domain, with remaining parts taken from reference TRBV28 and TRBJ1-3, reads DVKVTQSSRYLVKRTGEKVFLECVQDMDHENMFWYRQDPGLGLRLIYFSYDVKMKEKGDIPEGYSVSREKKERFSLILESASTNQTSMYLCASKEGNSLSGNTIYFGEGSWLTVV.

The chain employs TRBV7-9 and TRBJ2-1; 8 bases match TRBD1. The CDR3 covers 15 residues. Germline trimming cut 5 bases from V and 5 bases from J; bases unmatched to any gene: 8. Germline V lookup: CDR1 SEHNR, CDR2 FQNEAQ (reference sequence). The CDR3 DNA is TGTGCCAGCAGCCTCGGACAGGGTTGGGACAATGAGCAGTTCTTC. This gives the protein CASSLGQGWDNEQFF.

The chain links TRBV5-1 to TRBJ2-1; 7 positions agree with TRBD2. V was pared by 4 bases and J by 6 bases, with 10 bases of the junction left unmatched. The CDR3 is 15 residues long. The germline V gene has CDR1 SGHRS and CDR2 YFSETQ. The CDR3 coding sequence is TGCGCCAGCAGCCCGGGACTAACCGGACTCAATGAGCAGTTCTTC. Amino acid sequence: CASSPGLTGLNEQFF. Together with reference TRBV5-1 and TRBJ2-1, the CDR3 gives the full variable domain: KAGVTQTPRYLIKTRGQQVTLSCSPISGHRSVSWYQQTPGQGLQFLFEYFSETQRNKGNFPGRFSGRQFSNSRSEMNVSTLELGDSALYLCASSPGLTGLNEQFFGPGTRLTVL.

This clonotype was seen only a few times. The V call is TRBV4-1, the J call TRBJ1-5; 7 nucleotides align to TRBD1. After removal of 2 bases from V and 4 bases from J, the junction contained 5 bases not matched to a gene. This CDR3 spans 15 amino acids. Germline V gene sequence: CDR1 MGHRA, CDR2 YSYEKL. CDR3 in DNA: TGCGCCAGCAGCCAACGGGACAGTGGAAATCAGCCCCAGCATTTT. Translating gives CASSQRDSGNQPQHF.

The chain employs TRBV29-1 and TRBJ2-2; D may be TRBD2 (5 bases). Trimming cost V 4 bases and J 3 bases, with 18 bases left between them. This CDR3 is built from 16 residues. Germline values: CDR1 SQVTM, CDR2 ANQGSEA. CDR3 coding DNA: TGCAGCGTTGCGGACCCAAGACTACTGGACACCGGGGAGCTGTTTTTT. It translates to CSVADPRLLDTGELFF.

The chain recombines TRBV10-3 with TRBJ2-7, with 9 positions matching TRBD1. This CDR3 contains 14 residues. The trim removed 4 bases at V and 5 bases at J, leaving 6 bases unmatched. CDR1 and CDR2 from the germline V gene are ENHRY and SYGVKD. The CDR3 is CAISGQGDRNEQYF. The CDR3 bases are TGTGCCATCAGTGGACAGGGGGATCGGAACGAGCAGTACTTC.

The chain couples TRBV20-1 to TRBJ1-1; D remains unclear. The CDR3 extends over 13 amino acids. Trimming took off 5 bases at V and 3 bases at J, with 13 bases between the two ends. CDR1 is DFQATT, CDR2 SNEGSKA, per germline (reference sequence). In nucleotides, the CDR3 is TGCAGTGCTTCAAGGGTTAGGGACACTGAAGCTTTCTTT. Translated: CSASRVRDTEAFF.

The chain couples TRBV18 to TRBJ1-2; D is unresolved. Germline CDR1 reads KGHSH; CDR2 reads LQKENI. V was cut by 5 bases and J by 8 bases, with 15 bases left in between. CDR3 length equals 13 residues. The CDR3 sequence is CASSADRRGGYTF. The CDR3 DNA reads TGTGCCAGCTCAGCGGACCGAAGAGGAGGCTACACCTTC.

V usage is TRBV15 and J usage is TRBJ1-2; D is ambiguous. This CDR3 has 14 residues. V gave up 0 bases and J gave up 2 bases, with 7 bases separating them. Germline V gene sequence: CDR1 LNHNV, CDR2 YYDKDF (reference sequence). In DNA, the CDR3 is TGTGCCACCAGCAGAGATCGACTCAACTATGGCTACACCTTC. This gives the protein CATSRDRLNYGYTF.

This clonotype was detected only a few times. Here the CDR3 reads CASSLARDGDTNYGYTF. CDR3 nucleotide sequence: TGTGCCAGCAGCTTAGCGAGAGACGGAGACACTAACTATGGCTACACCTTC. The chain is built from TRBV11-1 and TRBJ1-2; no definite D call. With 0 bases removed from V and 0 bases from J, the gap between germline ends came to 14 bases. The CDR3 covers 17 residues. Germline assignment: CDR1 SGHAT and CDR2 FQDESV (reference sequence).

In its sample, this clonotype was seen a few times. The rearrangement links TRBV29-1 to TRBJ2-7; the D gene is possibly TRBD1 (5 bases). The CDR3 runs to 11 residues. Germline V gene data show CDR1 as SQVTM and CDR2 as ANQGSEA. V was clipped by 3 bases and J by 11 bases, with 14 bases between them. The CDR3 reads CSVEQGSREYF. In nucleotides, the CDR3 is TGCAGCGTTGAGCAGGGATCCAGGGAGTACTTC.

CDR3 nucleotide sequence: TGTGCCAGCAGAAACGACTGGGGAGGCAATCAGCCCCAGCATTTT. It is translated as CASRNDWGGNQPQHF. The rearrangement joins TRBV6-6 to TRBJ1-5, with unresolved D. Germline lookup yields CDR1 MNHNY and CDR2 SVGAGI (reference sequence). This CDR3 comprises 15 residues. Trimming removed 6 bases at V and 2 bases at J, with 14 bases between.

V and J are TRBV6-2 or TRBV6-3 and TRBJ2-7; 10 bases agree with TRBD1. This CDR3 region has 16 residues. CDR1 is MNHEY, CDR2 SVGEGT, per germline. The ends lost 2 bases at V and 4 bases at J; junction bases unmatched: 8. CDR3 sequence reads: CASSYPPTGGGYEQYF. CDR3 nucleotide sequence: TGTGCCAGCAGTTACCCGCCGACAGGGGGCGGTTACGAGCAGTACTTC.